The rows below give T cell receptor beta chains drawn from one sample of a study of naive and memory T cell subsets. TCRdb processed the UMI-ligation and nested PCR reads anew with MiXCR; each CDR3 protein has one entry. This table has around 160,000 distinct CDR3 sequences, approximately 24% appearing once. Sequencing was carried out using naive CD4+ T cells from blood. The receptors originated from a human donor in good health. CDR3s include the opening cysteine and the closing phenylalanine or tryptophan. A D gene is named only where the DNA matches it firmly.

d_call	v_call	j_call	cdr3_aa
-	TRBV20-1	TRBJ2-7	CSARENRQPTYEQYF
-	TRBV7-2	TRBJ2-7	CASSFLSYEQYF
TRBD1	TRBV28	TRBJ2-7	CASRAQTGYLFEQYF
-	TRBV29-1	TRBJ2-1	CSVVQPYNEQFF
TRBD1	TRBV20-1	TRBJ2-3	CSARDADRGRDTQYF
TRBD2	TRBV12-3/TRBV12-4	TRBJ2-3	CASSLLAGASTDTQYF
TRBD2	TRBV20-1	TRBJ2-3	CSAAKLAGGPLGADTQYF
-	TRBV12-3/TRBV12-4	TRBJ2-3	CASSPGRGREGLVAQYF
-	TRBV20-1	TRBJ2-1	CSARDTRPSRSYNEQFF
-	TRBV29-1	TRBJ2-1	CSVEGQGRLGEQFF
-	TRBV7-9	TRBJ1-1	CASSLDSGTEAFF
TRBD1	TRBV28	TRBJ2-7	CASRQTGTGGGYEQYF
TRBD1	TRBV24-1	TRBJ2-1	CATSAPGARGNNEQFF
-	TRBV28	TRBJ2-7	CASSFASGSSYEQYF
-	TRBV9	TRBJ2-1	CASSVASGLYNEQFF
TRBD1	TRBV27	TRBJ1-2	CASSEFRDRGRKASLYGYTF
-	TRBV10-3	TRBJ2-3	CAISVPGQGMTDTQYF
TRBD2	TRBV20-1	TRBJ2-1	CSARVRLAVSYNEQFF
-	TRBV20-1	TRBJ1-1	CSAKGGQIWTEAFF
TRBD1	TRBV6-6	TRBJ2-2	CASSYSQGTGELFF
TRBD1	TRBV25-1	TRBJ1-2	CASSETGGGRFNYGYTF
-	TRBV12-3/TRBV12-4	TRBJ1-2	CASIRTPGQFGYTF
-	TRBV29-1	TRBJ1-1	CSVAPGGNTEAFF
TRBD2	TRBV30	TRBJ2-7	CAWQPGGEQYF
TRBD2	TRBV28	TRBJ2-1	CASSMTSGGGRGFF
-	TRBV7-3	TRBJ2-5	CASSTGLQETQYF
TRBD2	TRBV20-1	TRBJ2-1	CSAGPGLAGANEQFF
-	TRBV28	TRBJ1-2	CASSLRSDYGYTF
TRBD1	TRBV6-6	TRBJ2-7	CASSYGQGAAYEQYF
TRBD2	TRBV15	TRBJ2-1	CATSPLAGGPRQRINEQFF
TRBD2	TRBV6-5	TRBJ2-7	CASSPSGMNYEQYF
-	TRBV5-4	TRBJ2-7	CASSFRNSYEQYF
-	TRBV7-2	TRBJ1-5	CASSLDLLSNQPQHF
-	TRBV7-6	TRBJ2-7	CASSLDRAAYEQYF
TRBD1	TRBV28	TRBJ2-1	CASHGRDRVYNEQFF
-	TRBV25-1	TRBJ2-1	CASSTGWSEQFF
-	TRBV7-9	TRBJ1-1	CASSFRDLSEVTEAFF
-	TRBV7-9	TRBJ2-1	CASSLGDGGSTEEQFF
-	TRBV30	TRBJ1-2	CACNPPGARGYTF
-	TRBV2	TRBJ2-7	CASSGQMGIYEQYF
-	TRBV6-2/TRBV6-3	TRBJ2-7	CASSSPTGEQYF
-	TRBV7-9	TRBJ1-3	CASSQTPFGRVGNTIYF
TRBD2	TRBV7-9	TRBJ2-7	CASSFGGRAYEQYF